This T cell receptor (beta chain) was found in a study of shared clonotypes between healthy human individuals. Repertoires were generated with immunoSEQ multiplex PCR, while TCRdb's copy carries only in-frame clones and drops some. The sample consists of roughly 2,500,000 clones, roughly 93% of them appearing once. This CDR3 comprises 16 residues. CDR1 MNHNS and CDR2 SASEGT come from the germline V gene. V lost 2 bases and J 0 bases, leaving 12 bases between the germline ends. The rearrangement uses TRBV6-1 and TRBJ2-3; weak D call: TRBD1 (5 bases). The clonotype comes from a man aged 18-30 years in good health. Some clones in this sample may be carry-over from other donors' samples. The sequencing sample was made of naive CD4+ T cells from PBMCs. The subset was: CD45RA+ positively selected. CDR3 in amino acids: CASSELGARSTDTQYF. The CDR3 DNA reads TGTGCCAGCAGTGAACTAGGGGCCCGAAGCACAGATACGCAGTATTTT.